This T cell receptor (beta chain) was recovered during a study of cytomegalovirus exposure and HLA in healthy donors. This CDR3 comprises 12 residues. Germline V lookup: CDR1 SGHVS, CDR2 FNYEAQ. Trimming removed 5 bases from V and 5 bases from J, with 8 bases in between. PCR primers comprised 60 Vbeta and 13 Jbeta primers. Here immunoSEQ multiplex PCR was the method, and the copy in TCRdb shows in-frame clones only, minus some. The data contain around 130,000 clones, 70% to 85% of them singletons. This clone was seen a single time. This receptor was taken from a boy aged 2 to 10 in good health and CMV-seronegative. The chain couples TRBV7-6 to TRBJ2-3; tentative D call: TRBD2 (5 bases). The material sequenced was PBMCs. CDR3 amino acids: CASSREEDTQYF. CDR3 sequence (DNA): TGTGCCAGCAGCCGGGAAGAAGATACGCAGTATTTT.